Below are 8 T cell receptor beta chains sequenced from a single sample in a study of blood T cell repertoires in COVID-19. TCRdb's table, derived via immunoSEQ multiplex PCR, lists solely in-frame clones and lacks some. The table records 150,000 to 200,000 clones, approximately 88% of them present only once. The sample consisted of PBMCs or T cells enriched from blood (not recorded which). The receptors here all came from a woman in her sixties or seventies who had recovered from COVID-19.

This clone came up a few times. The genes are TRBV28 and TRBJ1-1, with a weak D call TRBD1 (5 bases). The CDR3 covers 14 residues. CDR1 is MDHEN and CDR2 is SYDVKM in the germline V gene. Trimming pared 5 bases from V and 1 base from J, leaving 11 bases between. CDR3 in DNA: TGTGCCAGCAGTGCAGGGTGGGCGAACACTGAAGCTTTCTTT. It codes for CASSAGWANTEAFF.

The count of this clone is one. This rearrangement joins TRBV7-2 to TRBJ1-3; D gene ambiguous. The CDR3 length is 14 residues. V was trimmed by 5 bases and J by 3 bases, leaving 11 bases between them. The germline CDR1 and CDR2 sequences are SGHTA and FQGNSA. The chain's CDR3 is CASSVGSFGNTIYF. CDR3 DNA: TGTGCCAGCAGCGTGGGTAGCTTTGGAAACACCATATATTTT.

This chain joins TRBV7-3 and TRBJ2-1; 8 positions match TRBD2. CDR3 length: 15 residues. Trimming took 5 bases from V and 4 from J; bases not matched to a gene: 7. Germline-derived CDR1 and CDR2 are SGHTA and FQGTGA. The CDR3 DNA sequence: TGTGCCAGCAGCAGGGGACTAGTCCCGTACAATGAGCAGTTCTTC. Residues: CASSRGLVPYNEQFF.

The genes are TRBV7-9 and TRBJ1-5; the match to TRBD1 covers 9 bases. V trimming: 5 bases; J trimming: 5 bases; junction bases outside the gene matches: 10. Germline loops: CDR1 SEHNR, CDR2 FQNEAQ (reference sequence). The CDR3 contains 16 residues. The CDR3 nucleotides are TGTGCCAGCAGCGGAGGGACAGGGAGTCAGCATCAGCCCCAGCATTTT. Its translation: CASSGGTGSQHQPQHF.

This chain connects TRBV7-9 to TRBJ2-2; 7 nucleotides agree with TRBD1. The CDR3 loop spans 16 amino acids. V gave up 4 bases and J gave up 9 bases; unmatched junction bases: 14. The germline gives CDR1 SEHNR, CDR2 FQNEAQ (reference sequence). CDR3 amino acids: CASSSSILPQGRELFF. CDR3 bases: TGTGCCAGCAGCTCGTCGATATTACCACAGGGGCGGGAGCTGTTTTTT. Full variable domain (remainder filled in from reference TRBV7-9 and TRBJ2-2): DTGVSQNPRHKITKRGQNVTFRCDPISEHNRLYWYRQTLGQGPEFLTYFQNEAQLEKSRLLSDRFSAERPKGSFSTLEIQRTEQGDSAMYLCASSSSILPQGRELFFGEGSRLTVL.

The chain uses TRBV9 and TRBJ2-1; TRBD2 agrees at 8 bases. The V and J ends lost 3 bases and 0 bases, in that order; junction bases with no gene match: 2. The CDR3 totals 15 residues. Germline assignment: CDR1 SGDLS and CDR2 YYNGEE. The CDR3 region is CASSDGTSSYNEQFF. The DNA of the CDR3 is TGTGCCAGCAGCGACGGGACTAGCTCCTACAATGAGCAGTTCTTC. Drawing the rest from reference TRBV9 and TRBJ2-1, the complete variable domain is DSGVTQTPKHLITATGQRVTLRCSPRSGDLSVYWYQQSLDQGLQFLIQYYNGEERAKGNILERFSAQQFPDLHSELNLSSLELGDSALYFCASSDGTSSYNEQFFGPGTRLTVL.

This clone was observed once. The V and J genes are TRBV18 and TRBJ1-1, with a tentative D call TRBD1 (5 bases). The ends were cut back, 1 base at V and 3 bases at J, with 12 bases in the middle. The CDR3 is 15 residues long. Germline V gives CDR1 KGHSH, CDR2 LQKENI. CDR3 nucleotides: TGTGCCAGCTCACCACTCAGGGTGGGTCACACTGAAGCTTTCTTT. Protein product: CASSPLRVGHTEAFF.

The chain joins TRBV7-9 to TRBJ1-6; 7 nucleotides match TRBD1. Germline lookup yields CDR1 SEHNR and CDR2 FQNEAQ (reference sequence). The CDR3 spans 14 residues. V shed 5 bases and J 7 bases; nucleotides not matched to a gene: 5. CDR3 nucleotides: TGTGCCAGCAGCAACCGGGACAGCAATTCACCCCTCCACTTT. Translating gives CASSNRDSNSPLHF.